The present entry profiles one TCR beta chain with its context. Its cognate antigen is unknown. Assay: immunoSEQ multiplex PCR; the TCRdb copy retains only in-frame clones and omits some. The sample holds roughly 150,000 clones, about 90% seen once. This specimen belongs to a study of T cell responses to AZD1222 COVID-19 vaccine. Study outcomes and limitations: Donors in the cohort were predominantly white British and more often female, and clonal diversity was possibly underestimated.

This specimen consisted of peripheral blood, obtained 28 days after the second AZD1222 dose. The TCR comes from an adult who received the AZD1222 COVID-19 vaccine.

The CDR3 reads CASRLQTGSTEAFF. CDR3 sequence (DNA): TGTGCCAGCAGGTTACAGACTGGTAGCACTGAAGCTTTCTTT. The chain uses TRBV11-2 and TRBJ1-1; D is ambiguous. Trimming cost V 6 bases and J 4 bases, with 15 bases left between them. CDR3 length: 14 residues. Germline V gene data show CDR1 as SGHAT and CDR2 as FQNNGV.